This T cell receptor beta chain is from a study of technical replicates of blood from a handful of donors. Method: immunoSEQ multiplex PCR; TCRdb's copy keeps in-frame clones and lacks some. The sample holds 95,000 to 100,000 clones, approximately 96% seen once. This sequence was found in a human donor in good health. Material: T cells isolated from PBMCs.

The CDR3 reads CASSPGGIYQPQHF. The DNA for the CDR3 is TGTGCCAGCAGCCCTGGGGGCATTTATCAGCCCCAGCATTTT. The rearrangement links TRBV7-9 to TRBJ1-5; a possible D gene is TRBD1 (6 bases). Germline values: CDR1 SEHNR, CDR2 FQNEAQ (reference sequence). The CDR3 extends over 14 amino acids. V lost 5 bases, J lost 5 bases, and 13 bases lay in between.